The 17 T cell receptor beta chains listed next were all sequenced from one sample in a study of blood T cell repertoires in COVID-19. TCRdb's table, derived via immunoSEQ multiplex PCR, lists solely in-frame clones and lacks some. The table shows approximately 260,000 clones, with about 80% occurring only once. Sequenced: peripheral blood. These receptors were obtained from an elderly woman with acute or convalescent COVID-19.

This rearrangement joins TRBV27 to TRBJ2-6; D perhaps matches TRBD1 (6 bases). The V gene lost 4 bases and the J gene lost 4 bases, with 14 bases spanning the gap. The CDR3 is made up of 16 amino acids. The V gene's germline CDR1 is MNHEY and CDR2 SMNVEV (reference sequence). The CDR3 protein is CASSSTRGSGANVLTF. The CDR3 DNA reads TGTGCCAGCAGTTCAACCAGGGGTTCCGGGGCCAACGTCCTGACTTTC.

The CDR3 reads CASTSGGRSTEAFF. The CDR3 DNA follows: TGCGCCAGCACCTCAGGGGGCCGGAGCACTGAAGCTTTCTTT. The genes are TRBV5-1 and TRBJ1-1; 8 positions match TRBD1. The trim removed 6 bases at V and 4 bases at J, leaving 8 bases unmatched. Germline CDR1 reads SGHRS; CDR2 reads YFSETQ. The CDR3 length is 14 residues.

The chain uses TRBV24-1 and TRBJ2-3; 7 nucleotides match TRBD2. There are 16 residues in the CDR3. The V gene end was trimmed by 3 bases and the J gene end by 3 bases; junction bases not matched to a gene: 8. Germline V gene lookup returns CDR1 KGHDR and CDR2 SFDVKD. Here the CDR3 DNA reads TGTGCCACCAGTGATCCCAGGGAGGGAGGGACAGATACGCAGTATTTT. Translated: CATSDPREGGTDTQYF.

The chain couples TRBV27 to TRBJ1-5; possibly TRBD1 for D (5 bases). Per germline, CDR1 MNHEY and CDR2 SMNVEV (reference sequence). The V and J ends lost 4 bases and 6 bases respectively, with 16 bases between them. This CDR3 has 15 amino acids. The CDR3 loop is CASSSLGGNAQPQHF. The DNA of the CDR3 is TGTGCCAGCAGTTCCCTGGGGGGGAATGCTCAGCCCCAGCATTTT.

The J gene is TRBJ2-6, the V gene TRBV7-9; D is perhaps TRBD1 (6 bases). This CDR3 spans 16 amino acids. Germline V lookup: CDR1 SEHNR, CDR2 FQNEAQ (reference sequence). Trimming took 5 bases from V and 0 from J, leaving 11 bases between them. In DNA, the CDR3 is TGTGCCAGCAGCGAGACAGGCTTCTCTGGGGCCAACGTCCTGACTTTC. This sequence encodes CASSETGFSGANVLTF.

This CDR3 reads CASSRAGTSGLNTGELFF. The CDR3 region has the DNA TGTGCCAGCAGCCGCGCCGGGACTAGCGGCCTCAACACCGGGGAGCTGTTTTTT. The chain is built from TRBV5-4 and TRBJ2-2; 11 nucleotides align to TRBD2. CDR1 is SGHNT and CDR2 is YYREEE in the germline V gene (reference sequence). The CDR3 is made up of 18 amino acids. V dropped 4 bases and J dropped 2; count of bases not matched to a gene: 10.

This chain connects TRBV6-5 to TRBJ1-6; 7 bases are shared with TRBD1. The V segment lost 2 bases and the J segment 10 bases; nucleotides outside the gene matches: 5. CDR1 and CDR2 (germline): MNHEY, SVGAGI. The CDR3 has 14 amino acids. The CDR3 loop is CASSYGQGGSPLHF. In DNA form, the CDR3 reads TGTGCCAGCAGTTACGGGCAGGGGGGATCACCCCTCCACTTT.

The rearrangement uses TRBV5-1 and TRBJ2-7; possibly TRBD1 for D (6 bases). This CDR3 has 12 residues. Germline CDR1 SGHRS, CDR2 YFSETQ. The V and J ends lost 7 bases and 0 bases respectively, with 8 bases between them. CDR3 residues: CASRDNSYEQYF. DNA of the CDR3: TGCGCCAGCCGGGACAACTCCTACGAGCAGTACTTC. Full variable domain (remainder filled in from reference TRBV5-1 and TRBJ2-7): KAGVTQTPRYLIKTRGQQVTLSCSPISGHRSVSWYQQTPGQGLQFLFEYFSETQRNKGNFPGRFSGRQFSNSRSEMNVSTLELGDSALYLCASRDNSYEQYFGPGTRLTVT.

The table lists this clone with a count of one. The chain links TRBV29-1 to TRBJ1-4; no clear D. The CDR3 runs 12 residues. Trimming shortened V by 4 bases and J by 2 bases, and 5 bases separated the two germline ends. Looked up from germline, CDR1 is SQVTM and CDR2 is ANQGSEA. The CDR3 sequence is CSVGRTNEKLFF. The CDR3 nucleotides are TGCAGCGTTGGCAGGACTAATGAAAAACTGTTTTTT.

This clone has a single count. The sample has other DNA sequences that encode this CDR3 too. The V gene is TRBV12-3 or TRBV12-4, the J gene TRBJ1-5; possibly TRBD1 for D (5 bases). The CDR3 covers 13 residues. Trimming removed 3 bases from V and 5 bases from J, with 8 bases in between. The CDR3 here is CASSLKGDQPQHF. The CDR3, as DNA: TGTGCCAGCAGTTTGAAAGGGGATCAGCCCCAGCATTTT.

About this clone: This same CDR3 is encoded by further DNA sequences in the sample. V usage is TRBV2 and J usage is TRBJ2-5; 11 bases map to TRBD2. This CDR3 spans 16 amino acids. Trimming at V came to 3 bases and at J to 1 base, leaving 4 bases not matched to a gene. CDR1 and CDR2 from the germline V gene are SNHLY and FYNNEI. CDR3 in amino acids: CASSEGLAGGQETQYF. For the CDR3, the DNA is TGTGCCAGCAGTGAGGGGCTAGCGGGGGGCCAAGAGACCCAGTACTTC.

The V call is TRBV28, the J call TRBJ2-1; tentative D call: TRBD2 (7 bases). The V end lost 6 bases, the J end lost 4 bases, and 16 bases lay between the germline ends. Germline V gene lookup returns CDR1 MDHEN and CDR2 SYDVKM. The CDR3 is made up of 15 amino acids. The CDR3 DNA is TGTGCCAGCAGCCCTCGGGGGGCGGGGTACAATGAGCAGTTCTTC. This translates into CASSPRGAGYNEQFF.

This clone was counted only a few times. The chain uses TRBV11-3 and TRBJ2-1; perhaps TRBD1 as D (5 bases). CDR3 length equals 16 residues. Germline V lookup: CDR1 SGHNT, CDR2 YENEEA. Trimming stripped 0 bases from V and 1 base from J, with 10 bases between. The CDR3: CASSLDGQGSYNEQFF. The CDR3 DNA reads TGTGCCAGCAGCTTAGATGGGCAGGGTTCCTACAATGAGCAGTTCTTC.

The chain carries TRBV18 and TRBJ1-2, with TRBD1 as a possible D gene (5 bases). The CDR3 covers 14 residues. Trimming took off 3 bases at V and 8 bases at J, with 16 bases between the two ends. The germline CDR1 and CDR2 sequences are KGHSH and LQKENI. This chain's CDR3 is CASSPKQAPEGYTF. The CDR3 DNA reads as TGTGCCAGCTCACCGAAACAGGCCCCAGAGGGCTACACCTTC.

V is TRBV9 and J is TRBJ2-5, with D tentatively TRBD2 (5 bases). The V gene lost 0 bases and the J gene lost 1 base, with 10 bases spanning the gap. Germline assignment: CDR1 SGDLS and CDR2 YYNGEE. The CDR3 contains 15 residues. The CDR3 region has the DNA TGTGCCAGCAGCGTAGACGGGGAATTCCAAGAGACCCAGTACTTC. Translated, it gives CASSVDGEFQETQYF. The variable domain in full, with the rest retrieved from reference TRBV9 and TRBJ2-5, is DSGVTQTPKHLITATGQRVTLRCSPRSGDLSVYWYQQSLDQGLQFLIQYYNGEERAKGNILERFSAQQFPDLHSELNLSSLELGDSALYFCASSVDGEFQETQYFGPGTRLLVL.

In this sample, this clone turned up a few times. The rearrangement uses TRBV5-1 and TRBJ1-1; TRBD1 might be the D (6 bases). Trimming took 0 bases from V and 0 from J, leaving 15 bases between them. CDR1 SGHRS and CDR2 YFSETQ come from the germline V gene. The CDR3 sequence is 17 residues long. The CDR3 nucleotides are TGCGCCAGCAGCTTGGCCCCGGCAGGGGCCATGAACACTGAAGCTTTCTTT. Its protein product is CASSLAPAGAMNTEAFF.

The V call is TRBV19, the J call TRBJ2-7, with TRBD1 matching 9 bases. J was trimmed by 2 bases and V by 6 bases; bases with no gene match: 8. CDR3 size: 15 residues. Germline loops: CDR1 LNHDA, CDR2 SQIVND (reference sequence). The CDR3 loop is CASRVQGAPTYEQYF. The CDR3 DNA reads as TGTGCCAGTAGGGTACAGGGGGCGCCAACCTACGAGCAGTACTTC.